This TCR beta chain was sequenced during a study of shared clonotypes between healthy human individuals. Details on this clone: Its antigen is undetermined.

Study findings and constraints: Few donors limited the genetic and exposure-history diversity represented.

CDR3 length equals 16 residues. Germline V gene data show CDR1 as SEHNR and CDR2 as FQNEAQ (reference sequence). V was clipped by 5 bases and J by 7 bases, with 21 bases between them. The material for each subset, its genomic DNA, was split evenly across several immunoSEQ plates. Ten immunoSEQ deep assay plates were used to sequence unsorted PBMC DNA. Measured with immunoSEQ multiplex PCR; TCRdb has only the in-frame clones, and not every one. The top ten clones hold approximately 12% of a sample with around 530,000 clones, roughly 72% of them seen once. The chain recombines TRBV7-9 with TRBJ1-5; D is undetermined. The source material was PBMCs. This clonotype was sampled from a woman aged 40 to 50 in good health. Some clones in this sample may be carry-over from other donors' samples. CDR3 amino acids: CASSGASLRSGQPQHF. The CDR3 DNA follows: TGTGCCAGCAGCGGCGCGAGCCTCCGCTCCGGGCAGCCCCAGCATTTT.